The clone carrying this T cell receptor beta chain was seen only a few times. This sample stems from a study of neoadjuvant anti-PD-1 for oral cavity cancer. The time point was: after neoadjuvant nivolumab, at surgical resection. Trimming stripped 2 bases from V and 4 bases from J, with 14 bases between. The CDR3 has 15 amino acids. From germline, CDR1 is SEHNR and CDR2 FQNEAQ (reference sequence). The protocol was immunoSEQ multiplex PCR, while the TCRdb copy is restricted to in-frame clones and leaves out a portion. The sample yields about 23,000 clones, 27% seen once. The sequence was collected from a person aged 35-79 years with oral cavity squamous cell carcinoma. The sample here was tumor tissue, taken after nivolumab (anti-PD-1) treatment. J is TRBJ1-2 and V is TRBV7-9; a weak D match, TRBD1 (5 bases). This CDR3 is CASSLSDRRGYGYTF. CDR3 DNA: TGTGCCAGCAGCTTAAGCGACAGACGCGGCTATGGCTACACCTTC.